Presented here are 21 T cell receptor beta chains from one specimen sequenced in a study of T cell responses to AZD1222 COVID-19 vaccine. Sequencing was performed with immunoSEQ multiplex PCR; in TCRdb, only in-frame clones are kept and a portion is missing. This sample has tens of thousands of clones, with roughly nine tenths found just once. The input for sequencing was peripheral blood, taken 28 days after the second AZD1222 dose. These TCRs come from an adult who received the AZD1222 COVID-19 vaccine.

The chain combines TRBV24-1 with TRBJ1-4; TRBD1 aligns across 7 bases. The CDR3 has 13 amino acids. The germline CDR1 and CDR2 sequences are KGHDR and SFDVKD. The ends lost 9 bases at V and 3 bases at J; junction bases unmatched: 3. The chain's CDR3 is CATGTAANEKLFF. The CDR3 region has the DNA TGTGCCACCGGGACAGCGGCTAATGAAAAACTGTTTTTT.

The CDR3 DNA reads TGTGCCAGCAGCCTCTCTGGGGCCAACGTCCTGACTTTC. Translating gives CASSLSGANVLTF. The chain is built from TRBV14 and TRBJ2-6; D unclear. Germline V gene lookup returns CDR1 SGHDN and CDR2 FVKESK. Trimming removed 4 bases from V and 0 bases from J, with 1 base in between. This CDR3 spans 13 amino acids.

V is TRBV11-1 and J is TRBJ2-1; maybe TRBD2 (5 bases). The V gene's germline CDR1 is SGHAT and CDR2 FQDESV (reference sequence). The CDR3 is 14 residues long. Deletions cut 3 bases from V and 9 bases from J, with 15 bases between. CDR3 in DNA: TGTGCCAGCAGCTTGTCCTCGGGGAAGGGTGAGCAGTTCTTC. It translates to CASSLSSGKGEQFF.

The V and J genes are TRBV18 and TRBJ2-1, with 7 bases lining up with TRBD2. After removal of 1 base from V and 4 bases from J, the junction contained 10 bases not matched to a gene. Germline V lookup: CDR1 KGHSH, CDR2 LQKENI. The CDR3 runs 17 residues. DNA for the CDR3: TGTGCCAGCTCACCACGTTTGCGTGGGAGGGCTTACAATGAGCAGTTCTTC. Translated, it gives CASSPRLRGRAYNEQFF. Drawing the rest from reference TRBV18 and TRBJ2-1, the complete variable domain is NAGVMQNPRHLVRRRGQEARLRCSPMKGHSHVYWYRQLPEEGLKFMVYLQKENIIDESGMPKERFSAEFPKEGPSILRIQQVVRGDSAAYFCASSPRLRGRAYNEQFFGPGTRLTVL.

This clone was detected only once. CDR3 region: CASSQEGGGQGGYGYTF. Written as DNA, the CDR3 is TGCGCCAGCAGCCAAGAAGGGGGCGGACAGGGAGGCTATGGCTACACCTTC. The chain combines TRBV4-1 with TRBJ1-2, with TRBD1 identical over 8 bases. The CDR3 runs 17 residues. Germline lookup yields CDR1 MGHRA and CDR2 YSYEKL. The V segment lost 0 bases and the J segment 4 bases; nucleotides outside the gene matches: 10.

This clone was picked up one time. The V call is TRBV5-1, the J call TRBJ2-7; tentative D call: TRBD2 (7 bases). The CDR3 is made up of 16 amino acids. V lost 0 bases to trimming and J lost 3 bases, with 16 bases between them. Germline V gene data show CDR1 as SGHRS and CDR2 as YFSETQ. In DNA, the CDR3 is TGCGCCAGCAGCTTGGCGGGGGCGGGGGACCTCTACGAGCAGTACTTC. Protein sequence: CASSLAGAGDLYEQYF.

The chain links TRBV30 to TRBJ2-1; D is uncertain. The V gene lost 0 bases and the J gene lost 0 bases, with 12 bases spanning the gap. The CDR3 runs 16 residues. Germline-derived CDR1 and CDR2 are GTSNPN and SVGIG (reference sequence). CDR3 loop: CAWSVDALSSYNEQFF. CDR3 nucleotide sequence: TGTGCCTGGAGTGTAGATGCACTCAGCTCCTACAATGAGCAGTTCTTC.

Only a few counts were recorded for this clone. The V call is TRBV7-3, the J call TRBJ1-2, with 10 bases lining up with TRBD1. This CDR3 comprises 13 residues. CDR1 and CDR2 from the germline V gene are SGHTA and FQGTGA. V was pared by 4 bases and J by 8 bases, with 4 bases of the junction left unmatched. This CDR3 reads CASSSGTGDGYTF. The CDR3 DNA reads TGTGCCAGCAGCTCTGGGACAGGGGACGGCTACACCTTC. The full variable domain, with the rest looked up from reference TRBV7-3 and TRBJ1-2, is GAGVSQTPSNKVTEKGKYVELRCDPISGHTALYWYRQSLGQGPEFLIYFQGTGAADDSGLPNDRFFAVRPEGSVSTLKIQRTERGDSAVYLCASSSGTGDGYTFGSGTRLTVV.

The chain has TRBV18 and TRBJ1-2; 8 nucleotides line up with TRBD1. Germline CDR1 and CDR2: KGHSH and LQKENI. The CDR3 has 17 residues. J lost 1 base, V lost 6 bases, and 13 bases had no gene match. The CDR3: CASSPSAGQGLNYGYTF. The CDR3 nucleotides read TGTGCCAGCTCCCCCAGCGCCGGACAGGGTCTTAACTATGGCTACACCTTC.

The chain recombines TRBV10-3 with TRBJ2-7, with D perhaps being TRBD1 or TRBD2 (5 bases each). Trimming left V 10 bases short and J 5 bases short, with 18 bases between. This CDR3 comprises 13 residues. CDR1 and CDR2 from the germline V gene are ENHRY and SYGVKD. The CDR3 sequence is CATLKGSNDEQYF. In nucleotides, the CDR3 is TGTGCCACCCTAAAGGGGAGTAACGACGAGCAGTACTTC.

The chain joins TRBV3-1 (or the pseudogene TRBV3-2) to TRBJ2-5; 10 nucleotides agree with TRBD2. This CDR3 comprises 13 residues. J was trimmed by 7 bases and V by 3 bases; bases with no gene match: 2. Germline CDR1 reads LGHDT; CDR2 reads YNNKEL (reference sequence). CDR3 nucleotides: TGTGCCAGCAGCCAGGCTAGCGGGGGGACCCAGTACTTC. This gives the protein CASSQASGGTQYF.

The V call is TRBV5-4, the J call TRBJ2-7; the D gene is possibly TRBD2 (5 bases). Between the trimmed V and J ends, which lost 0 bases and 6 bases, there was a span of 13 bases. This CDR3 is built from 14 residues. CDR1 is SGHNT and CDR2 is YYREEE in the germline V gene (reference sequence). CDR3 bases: TGTGCCAGCAGCTTGGACGTCGTACGGGGCGAGCAGTACTTC. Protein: CASSLDVVRGEQYF.

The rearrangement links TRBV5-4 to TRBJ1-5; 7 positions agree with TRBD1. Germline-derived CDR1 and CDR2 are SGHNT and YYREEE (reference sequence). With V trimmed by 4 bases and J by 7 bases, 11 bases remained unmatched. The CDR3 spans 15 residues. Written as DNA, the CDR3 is TGTGCCAGCAGCCTTGGCGGGACAGCTCCACAGCCCCAGCATTTT. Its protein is CASSLGGTAPQPQHF.

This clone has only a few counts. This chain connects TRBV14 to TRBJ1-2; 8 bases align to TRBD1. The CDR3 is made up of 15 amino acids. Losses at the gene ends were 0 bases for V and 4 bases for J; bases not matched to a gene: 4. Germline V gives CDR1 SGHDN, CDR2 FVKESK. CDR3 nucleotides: TGTGCCAGCAGCCAAGAAAGGACAGGGATCTATGGCTACACCTTC. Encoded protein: CASSQERTGIYGYTF.

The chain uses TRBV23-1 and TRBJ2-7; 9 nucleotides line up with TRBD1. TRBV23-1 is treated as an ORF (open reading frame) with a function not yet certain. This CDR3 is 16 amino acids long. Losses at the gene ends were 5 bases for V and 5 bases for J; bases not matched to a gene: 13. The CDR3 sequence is CASSDAGTGFSNEQYF. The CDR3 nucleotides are TGCGCCAGCAGTGATGCCGGGACAGGGTTTTCCAACGAGCAGTACTTC.

The CDR3 DNA reads as TGTGCCAGCAGTTTGACTGGAGTCGAGACCCAGTACTTC. Amino acid sequence: CASSLTGVETQYF. The chain employs TRBV27 and TRBJ2-5; D gene ambiguous. Germline-derived CDR1 and CDR2 are MNHEY and SMNVEV (reference sequence). This CDR3 is 13 amino acids long. The V and J ends lost 3 bases and 5 bases respectively, with 10 bases between them.

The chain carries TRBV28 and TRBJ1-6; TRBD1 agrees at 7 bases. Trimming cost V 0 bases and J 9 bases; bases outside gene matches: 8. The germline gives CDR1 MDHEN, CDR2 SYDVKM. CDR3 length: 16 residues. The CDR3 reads CASSLWVQGGSSPLHF. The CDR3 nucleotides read TGTGCCAGCAGTTTATGGGTGCAGGGGGGTAGTTCACCCCTCCACTTT.

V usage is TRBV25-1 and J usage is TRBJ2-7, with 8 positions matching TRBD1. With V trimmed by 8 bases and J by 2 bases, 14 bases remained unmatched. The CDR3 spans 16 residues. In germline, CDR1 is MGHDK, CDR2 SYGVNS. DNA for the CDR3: TGTGCCAGCGCGCCTATTAACCCGACAGGGGCCTACGAGCAGTACTTC. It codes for CASAPINPTGAYEQYF.

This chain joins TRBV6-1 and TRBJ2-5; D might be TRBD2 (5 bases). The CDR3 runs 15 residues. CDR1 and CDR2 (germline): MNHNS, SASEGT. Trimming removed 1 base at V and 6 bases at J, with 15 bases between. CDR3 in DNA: TGTGCCAGCAGTGAAGAGTCCGGGAACGTGAAGACCCAGTACTTC. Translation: CASSEESGNVKTQYF.

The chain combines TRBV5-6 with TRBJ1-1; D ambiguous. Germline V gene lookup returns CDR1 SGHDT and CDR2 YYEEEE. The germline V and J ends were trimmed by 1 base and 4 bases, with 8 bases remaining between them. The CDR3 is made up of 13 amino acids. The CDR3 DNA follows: TGTGCCAGCAGCTTGCGCCTGGGCACTGAAGCTTTCTTT. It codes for CASSLRLGTEAFF.

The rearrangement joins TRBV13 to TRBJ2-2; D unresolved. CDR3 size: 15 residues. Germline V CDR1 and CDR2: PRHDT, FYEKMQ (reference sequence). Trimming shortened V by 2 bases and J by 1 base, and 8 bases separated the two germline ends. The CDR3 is CASSLSGLNTGELFF. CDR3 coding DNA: TGTGCCAGCAGCTTATCAGGTTTGAACACCGGGGAGCTGTTTTTT.